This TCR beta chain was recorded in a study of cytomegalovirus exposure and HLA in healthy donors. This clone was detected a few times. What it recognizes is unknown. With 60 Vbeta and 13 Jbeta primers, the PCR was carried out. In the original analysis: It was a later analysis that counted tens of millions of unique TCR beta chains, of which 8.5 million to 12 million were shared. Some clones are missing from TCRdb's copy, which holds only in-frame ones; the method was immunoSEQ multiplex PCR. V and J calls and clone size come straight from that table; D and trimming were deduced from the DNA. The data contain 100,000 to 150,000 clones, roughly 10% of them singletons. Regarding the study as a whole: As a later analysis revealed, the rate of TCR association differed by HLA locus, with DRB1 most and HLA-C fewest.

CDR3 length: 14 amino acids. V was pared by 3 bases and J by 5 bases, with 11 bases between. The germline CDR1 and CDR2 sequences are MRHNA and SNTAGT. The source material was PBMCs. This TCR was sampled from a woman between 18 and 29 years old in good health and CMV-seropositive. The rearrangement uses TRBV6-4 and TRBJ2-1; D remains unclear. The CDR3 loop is CASSEERTNNEQFF. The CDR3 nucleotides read TGTGCCAGCAGTGAAGAGCGAACTAACAATGAGCAGTTCTTC.